A single sample is the source of the 24 T cell receptor beta chains below, sequenced in a study of beta chain features in type 1 diabetes (dated by TCRdb to about 2018). The library was obtained by the immunoSEQ multiplex PCR assay. The entire isolated RNA was reverse transcribed using the High Capacity cDNA Reverse Transcription Kit, and thus expressed TCRB transcripts were sequenced. This immuneACCESS table, as held by TCRdb, lists in-frame sequences with V and J called but not all clones. Of the missing ones, under half trace to an unresolved V gene in checked studies; the others have no known cause. This sample lists approximately 300,000 clones; 9.5% to 12% were detected once. The leading ten clones occupy 0.015% of the sample. Sequenced: naive CD4+ T cells from blood. The cell subset or site label corresponds to: true naive CD4+ T cells. The receptors shown here come from a woman between 25 and 40 years old in good health.

This clone turned up a few times. Within the sample, other DNA sequences also encode this same CDR3. The gene calls are TRBV9 and TRBJ2-1; 10 bases map to TRBD2. Germline lookup yields CDR1 SGDLS and CDR2 YYNGEE. The CDR3 has 15 residues. V was clipped by 0 bases and J by 3 bases; unmatched bases: 0. The CDR3 protein is CASSVGLAGYNEQFF. In nucleotides, the CDR3 is TGTGCCAGCAGCGTAGGACTAGCGGGCTACAATGAGCAGTTCTTC.

This clone has more than one count but fewer than ten. This chain uses TRBV5-8 with TRBJ2-2; D not certain. The CDR3 has 12 residues. Germline V gene data show CDR1 as SGHTS and CDR2 as YDEGEE. The V end lost 2 bases, the J end lost 6 bases, and 5 bases lay between the germline ends. The CDR3 nucleotides read TGTGCCAGCAGCTTTCCTCCCGGGGAGCTGTTTTTT. Protein: CASSFPPGELFF. Variable domain in full (rest from reference TRBV5-8 and TRBJ2-2): EAGVTQSPTHLIKTRGQQATLRCSPISGHTSVYWYQQALGLGLQFLLWYDEGEERNRGNFPPRFSGRQFPNYSSELNVNALELEDSALYLCASSFPPGELFFGEGSRLTVL.

The V gene is TRBV5-1, the J gene TRBJ2-7, with 8 bases fitting TRBD2. The trim removed 4 bases at V and 2 bases at J, leaving 11 bases unmatched. This CDR3 comprises 16 residues. Germline values: CDR1 SGHRS, CDR2 YFSETQ. The CDR3 reads CASSPGSTSGPYEQYF. In DNA, the CDR3 is TGCGCCAGCAGCCCGGGGTCCACTAGCGGCCCCTACGAGCAGTACTTC.

J is TRBJ2-5 and V is TRBV5-4, with TRBD2 identical over 14 bases. Germline trimming cut 0 bases from V and 5 bases from J; bases unmatched to any gene: 6. Per germline, CDR1 SGHNT and CDR2 YYREEE (reference sequence). The CDR3 is made up of 17 amino acids. The CDR3 here is CASSLGLAGGPGETQYF. The CDR3, as DNA: TGTGCCAGCAGCTTGGGACTAGCGGGAGGGCCTGGGGAGACCCAGTACTTC.

In its sample, this clone was seen a few times. The chain employs TRBV19 and TRBJ2-7, with D unresolved. The germline V gene has CDR1 LNHDA and CDR2 SQIVND (reference sequence). Trimming stripped 0 bases from V and 1 base from J, with 10 bases between. The CDR3 has 15 residues. The CDR3 sequence is CASSIDPTESYEQYF. The DNA of the CDR3 is TGTGCCAGTAGTATAGACCCCACGGAGTCCTACGAGCAGTACTTC.

This clone has just a few counts. V is TRBV18 and J is TRBJ2-5; TRBD1 aligns across 9 bases. The V segment lost 3 bases and the J segment 5 bases; nucleotides outside the gene matches: 7. From germline, CDR1 is KGHSH and CDR2 LQKENI. This CDR3 comprises 15 residues. CDR3 loop: CASSPGQGRVETQYF. CDR3 DNA sequence: TGTGCCAGCTCACCTGGACAGGGGAGAGTCGAGACCCAGTACTTC.

This clone was counted only a few times. V gene TRBV29-1 combines with J gene TRBJ2-3; possible D gene TRBD2, 7 bases. V lost 1 base to trimming and J lost 1 base, with 15 bases between them. This CDR3 has 16 amino acids. The germline CDR1 and CDR2 sequences are SQVTM and ANQGSEA. CDR3 amino acids: CSVEASEGGGTDTQYF. DNA of the CDR3: TGCAGCGTTGAAGCATCAGAGGGGGGGGGCACAGATACGCAGTATTTT.

Turning to this clone: Other nucleotide sequences in the sample specify the same CDR3. The gene calls are TRBV19 and TRBJ1-4; TRBD1 matches 8 bases. Looked up from germline, CDR1 is LNHDA and CDR2 is SQIVND (reference sequence). The length of the CDR3 is 14 residues. V dropped 4 bases and J dropped 4; count of bases not matched to a gene: 2. CDR3 nucleotides: TGTGCCAGTAGTACCGGACAGGGTAATGAAAAACTGTTTTTT. Protein product: CASSTGQGNEKLFF.

This clone turned up a few times. This sequence joins TRBV7-3 and TRBJ1-1; perhaps TRBD1 as D (6 bases). This CDR3 contains 13 residues. V lost 5 bases and J lost 1, with 8 bases in between. Germline assignment: CDR1 SGHTA and CDR2 FQGTGA. The CDR3 reads CASSKGQNTEAFF. In nucleotides, the CDR3 is TGTGCCAGCAGCAAGGGACAGAACACTGAAGCTTTCTTT.

This clone was counted only a few times. The rearrangement links TRBV2 to TRBJ1-1; unclear D gene. The CDR3 has 15 residues. The V gene's germline CDR1 is SNHLY and CDR2 FYNNEI. The ends were cut back, 6 bases at V and 0 bases at J, with 14 bases in the middle. For the CDR3, the DNA is TGTGCCAGCAGACCAAAACAGCTCATGAACACTGAAGCTTTCTTT. Protein product: CASRPKQLMNTEAFF.

CDR3 protein: CSVSTGGFTDTQYF. CDR3 coding DNA: TGCAGCGTTTCGACAGGGGGCTTCACAGATACGCAGTATTTT. The chain employs TRBV29-1 and TRBJ2-3; 10 nucleotides line up with TRBD1. The CDR3 contains 14 residues. Germline trimming cut 5 bases from V and 2 bases from J; bases unmatched to any gene: 4. CDR1 and CDR2 from the germline V gene are SQVTM and ANQGSEA.

A few counts support this clone. V and J are TRBV6-5 and TRBJ2-7; TRBD1 agrees at 7 bases. The CDR3 spans 14 residues. CDR1 and CDR2 (germline): MNHEY, SVGAGI. V lost 6 bases, J lost 2 bases, and 7 bases stayed unmatched. The CDR3 sequence: CASRRPGQTYEQYF. The CDR3 region has the DNA TGTGCCAGCAGGCGACCGGGACAGACCTACGAGCAGTACTTC.

The gene calls are TRBV30 and TRBJ2-2; 15 bases are a match to TRBD2. The CDR3 is 15 amino acids. Germline assignment: CDR1 GTSNPN and CDR2 SVGIG (reference sequence). The junction had 3 bases not matched to a gene; V was cut back by 3 bases and J by 7 bases. The CDR3 loop is CAWRGLAGGIGELFF. The CDR3 DNA reads as TGTGCCTGGAGGGGACTAGCGGGAGGAATCGGGGAGCTGTTTTTT.

The chain couples TRBV19 to TRBJ2-5; no definite D call. V lost 4 bases and J 4 bases, leaving 7 bases between the germline ends. The germline V gene has CDR1 LNHDA and CDR2 SQIVND (reference sequence). The CDR3 length is 12 residues. The CDR3: CASSTQAETQYF. The DNA of the CDR3 is TGTGCCAGTAGTACTCAGGCAGAGACCCAGTACTTC. The full variable domain, completed using reference TRBV19 and TRBJ2-5, is DGGITQSPKYLFRKEGQNVTLSCEQNLNHDAMYWYRQDPGQGLRLIYYSQIVNDFQKGDIAEGYSVSREKKESFPLTVTSAQKNPTAFYLCASSTQAETQYFGPGTRLLVL.

A few counts support this clone. The V gene is TRBV5-1, the J gene TRBJ2-5; D may be TRBD2 (6 bases). The germline CDR1 and CDR2 sequences are SGHRS and YFSETQ. The ends were cut back, 5 bases at V and 0 bases at J, with 17 bases in the middle. This CDR3 has 16 residues. Here the CDR3 reads CASSSGVASDQETQYF. CDR3 nucleotide sequence: TGCGCCAGCAGTTCCGGGGTGGCTAGCGACCAAGAGACCCAGTACTTC.

The V and J genes are TRBV30 and TRBJ2-7; TRBD2 matches at 13 bases. The CDR3 totals 15 residues. In germline, CDR1 is GTSNPN, CDR2 SVGIG (reference sequence). Losses at the gene ends were 8 bases for V and 2 bases for J; bases not matched to a gene: 9. CDR3 residues: CARRTGTSGTYEQYF. The CDR3 DNA sequence: TGTGCCCGAAGGACCGGGACTAGCGGGACCTACGAGCAGTACTTC. Full variable domain (rest looked up from reference TRBV30 and TRBJ2-7): SQTIHQWPATLVQPVGSPLSLECTVEGTSNPNLYWYRQAAGRGLQLLFYSVGIGQISSEVPQNLSASRPQDRQFILSSKKLLLSDSGFYLCARRTGTSGTYEQYFGPGTRLTVT.

The rearrangement uses TRBV28 and TRBJ2-1, with D tentatively TRBD2 (6 bases). CDR3 size: 14 residues. The V end lost 6 bases, the J end lost 2 bases, and 11 bases lay between the germline ends. CDR1 and CDR2 from the germline V gene are MDHEN and SYDVKM. CDR3 in DNA: TGTGCCAGCAGAACCGGGAGCGCCTACAATGAGCAGTTCTTC. Amino acid sequence: CASRTGSAYNEQFF. The complete variable domain, with remaining parts taken from reference TRBV28 and TRBJ2-1, reads DVKVTQSSRYLVKRTGEKVFLECVQDMDHENMFWYRQDPGLGLRLIYFSYDVKMKEKGDIPEGYSVSREKKERFSLILESASTNQTSMYLCASRTGSAYNEQFFGPGTRLTVL.

The chain recombines TRBV28 with TRBJ1-2; no firm D call. Germline CDR1 reads MDHEN; CDR2 reads SYDVKM. The CDR3 totals 12 residues. V gave up 2 bases and J gave up 8 bases, with 9 bases separating them. Written as DNA, the CDR3 is TGTGCCAGCAGTTTAATTCGGTTGGGCTACACCTTC. Protein: CASSLIRLGYTF.

This clone occurred a few times. This chain uses TRBV7-9 with TRBJ2-3, with TRBD2 matching over 9 bases. The germline V gene has CDR1 SEHNR and CDR2 FQNEAQ (reference sequence). The ends lost 5 bases at V and 0 bases at J; junction bases unmatched: 9. CDR3 length equals 17 residues. The CDR3 coding sequence is TGTGCCAGCAGCCCGCGGACTAGCGCGAAAAGCACAGATACGCAGTATTTT. Its translation: CASSPRTSAKSTDTQYF.

This clone appeared a few times. The chain employs TRBV25-1 and TRBJ2-2; D ambiguous. Germline V gene sequence: CDR1 MGHDK, CDR2 SYGVNS. V was trimmed by 5 bases and J by 4 bases, leaving 14 bases between them. This CDR3 has 15 amino acids. The CDR3 is CASSLGHLRTGELFF. The CDR3 nucleotides read TGTGCCAGCAGTCTAGGCCATCTTCGCACCGGGGAGCTGTTTTTT. Looking up the rest from reference TRBV25-1 and TRBJ2-2 gives the full variable domain: EADIYQTPRYLVIGTGKKITLECSQTMGHDKMYWYQQDPGMELHLIHYSYGVNSTEKGDLSSESTVSRIRTEHFPLTLESARPSHTSQYLCASSLGHLRTGELFFGEGSRLTVL.

CDR3 protein: CASRPTGGGYGYTF. The DNA for the CDR3 is TGTGCCAGCAGGCCGACAGGGGGCGGCTATGGCTACACCTTC. The chain is built from TRBV28 and TRBJ1-2, with 10 bases lining up with TRBD1. The CDR3 is 14 amino acids. The V and J ends lost 6 bases and 4 bases, in that order; junction bases with no gene match: 5. The germline V gene encodes CDR1 MDHEN and CDR2 SYDVKM.

This clone has just a few counts. The V gene is TRBV6-1, the J gene TRBJ1-5, with TRBD1 matching 7 bases. The length of the CDR3 is 13 residues. Germline V lookup: CDR1 MNHNS, CDR2 SASEGT. Trimming took 4 bases from V and 9 from J; bases not matched to a gene: 6. This CDR3 reads CASSGQGDRPQHF. CDR3 sequence (DNA): TGTGCCAGCAGTGGCCAGGGGGACAGGCCCCAGCATTTT.

This clone was observed a handful of times. The chain is built from TRBV18 and TRBJ2-1; 14 nucleotides align to TRBD2. The germline gives CDR1 KGHSH, CDR2 LQKENI. The ends lost 3 bases at V and 7 bases at J; junction bases unmatched: 5. This CDR3 has 16 amino acids. The CDR3 bases are TGTGCCAGCTCACCGGGGGGACTAGCGGGAGTAAATGAGCAGTTCTTC. This encodes CASSPGGLAGVNEQFF.

This clone was seen more than once but under ten times. The same CDR3 is also encoded by other DNA sequences in this sample. The genes are TRBV7-2 and TRBJ1-1, with D perhaps matching TRBD1 (5 bases). Looked up from germline, CDR1 is SGHTA and CDR2 is FQGNSA. The CDR3 length is 14 residues. The V end was cut by 5 bases, the J end by 2 bases, with 12 bases between. The CDR3 here is CASSLTGTNTEAFF. The CDR3 nucleotides are TGTGCCAGCAGCCTAACAGGTACTAACACTGAAGCTTTCTTT. Drawing the rest from reference TRBV7-2 and TRBJ1-1, the complete variable domain is GAGVSQSPSNKVTEKGKDVELRCDPISGHTALYWYRQSLGQGLEFLIYFQGNSAPDKSGLPSDRFSAERTGGSVSTLTIQRTQQEDSAVYLCASSLTGTNTEAFFGQGTRLTVV.